A single sample gave rise to the 10 T cell receptor gamma chains below, sequenced in a study of gamma-delta T cells after stem cell transplantation. TCRdb re-processed the RT-PCR reads via CATT. This table holds under 2,000 gamma-chain clones, approximately 3.5% found once. Sequences were obtained from gamma-delta T cells. The receptors here all came from a human donor. It is not recorded whose cells these are; they may come from a transplant donor.

The table lists this clone with a few counts. For the CDR3, the DNA is TGTGCCTTGTGGATACAAGAGTTGGGCAAAAAAATCAAGGTATTT. This sequence encodes CALWIQELGKKIKVF. The chain employs TRGV9 and TRGJP. This CDR3 region has 15 residues. The germline V gene has CDR1 GITISATS and CDR2 ISYDGTV (reference sequence). J gave up 4 bases and V 6 bases, and 3 bases lay outside the gene matches.

A few counts support this clone. The chain is built from TRGV4 and TRGJP1. There are 15 residues in the CDR3. Germline assignment: CDR1 EGSTGY and CDR2 YDSYTSSV. V dropped 4 bases and J dropped 3; count of bases not matched to a gene: 8. The DNA for the CDR3 is TGTGCCACCTGGGACACCCTTGCCACTGGTTGGTTCAAGATATTT. This sequence encodes CATWDTLATGWFKIF.

In its sample, this clone is medium-sized. The chain recombines TRGV9 with TRGJ1 or TRGJ2. The length of the CDR3 is 15 residues. Trimming took 0 bases from V and 0 from J; bases not matched to a gene: 5. Germline CDR1 reads GITISATS; CDR2 reads ISYDGTV (reference sequence). CDR3 DNA: TGTGCCTTGTGGGAGGTGCAATCGAATTATTATAAGAAACTCTTT. Translating gives CALWEVQSNYYKKLF.

Concerning this clone itself: This may come from a read error, since a much larger clone is one base off. V and J are TRGV9 and TRGJP. This CDR3 is built from 23 residues. Germline CDR1 GITISATS, CDR2 ISYDGTV (reference sequence). CDR3 in amino acids: CALWEVHGPRGRGEDLGKKIKVF. CDR3 bases: TGTGCCTTGTGGGAGGTGCATGGCCCCCGTGGACGTGGAGAAGACTTGGGCAAAAAAATCAAGGTATTT.

This clone counts as medium-sized. The rearrangement joins TRGV8 to TRGJ1 or TRGJ2. The CDR3 has 14 amino acids. CDR1 and CDR2 (germline): VENAVY, YDSYNSRV. V was clipped by 2 bases and J by 0 bases; unmatched bases: 4. CDR3 nucleotides: TGTGCCACCTGGGATACTGCGAATTATTATAAGAAACTCTTT. Protein product: CATWDTANYYKKLF.

In this sample, this clone is large. Other DNA sequences in the sample encode the same CDR3. This chain uses TRGV9 with TRGJP. V was clipped by 0 bases and J by 6 bases; unmatched bases: 2. From germline, CDR1 is GITISATS and CDR2 ISYDGTV (reference sequence). CDR3 length equals 16 residues. DNA for the CDR3: TGTGCCTTGTGGGAGGTGTCAGAGTTGGGCAAAAAAATCAAGGTATTT. It is translated as CALWEVSELGKKIKVF.

This clone was counted between two and nine times. TCRdb pairs this DNA with a much larger clone's protein that differs at residue 7, likely a read error; the protein shown was translated from the DNA. V is TRGV9 and J is TRGJP. CDR3 length: 15 residues. Germline V lookup: CDR1 GITISATS, CDR2 ISYDGTV (reference sequence). With 4 bases clipped from V and 9 bases from J, the junction kept 6 bases outside the gene matches. CDR3 bases: TGTGCCTTGTGGGATACAGGGTTGGGCAAAAAAATCAAGGTATTT. Translating it yields CALWDTGLGKKIKVF.

This clone is termed medium-sized. This sample also contains other DNA sequences that code for the same CDR3. The rearrangement joins TRGV9 to TRGJP. J gave up 4 bases and V 3 bases, and 3 bases lay outside the gene matches. CDR1 and CDR2 from the germline V gene are GITISATS and ISYDGTV (reference sequence). The CDR3 length is 16 residues. The CDR3 nucleotides are TGTGCCTTGTGGGAGTTCCAAGAGTTGGGCAAAAAAATCAAGGTATTT. It codes for CALWEFQELGKKIKVF.

This clone turned up a few times. The protein given by TCRdb reflects a much larger clone and differs at residue 5 from this DNA's translation, likely from a read error; the protein shown is the DNA's translation. The gene calls are TRGV2 and TRGJ1 or TRGJ2. CDR1 EGSNGY and CDR2 YDSYNSKV come from the germline V gene. The CDR3 runs 12 residues. V lost 5 bases and J lost 16; bases outside the gene matches: 17. The DNA for the CDR3 is TGTGCCACCTGGGGCGGTCACTCTAAGGGGCTCTTT. Translation: CATWGGHSKGLF.

This clone is medium-sized by share. The chain uses TRGV4 and TRGJ1 or TRGJ2. CDR3 length equals 12 residues. After removal of 0 bases from V and 5 bases from J, the junction contained 1 base not matched to a gene. The germline V gene has CDR1 EGSTGY and CDR2 YDSYTSSV. CDR3 sequence (DNA): TGTGCCACCTGGGATGGGAATTATAAGAAACTCTTT. Residues: CATWDGNYKKLF.